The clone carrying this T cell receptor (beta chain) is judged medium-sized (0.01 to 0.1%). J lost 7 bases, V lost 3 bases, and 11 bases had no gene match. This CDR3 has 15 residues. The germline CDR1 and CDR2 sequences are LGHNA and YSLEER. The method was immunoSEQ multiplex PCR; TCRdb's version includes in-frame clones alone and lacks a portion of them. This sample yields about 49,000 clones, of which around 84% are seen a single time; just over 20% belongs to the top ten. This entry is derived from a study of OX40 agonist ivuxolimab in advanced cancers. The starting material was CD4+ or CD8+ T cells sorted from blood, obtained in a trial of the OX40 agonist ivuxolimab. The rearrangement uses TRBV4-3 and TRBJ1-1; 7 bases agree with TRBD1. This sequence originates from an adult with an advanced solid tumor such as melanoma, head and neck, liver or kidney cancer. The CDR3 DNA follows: TGCGCCAGCAGCCAGGACATGTTAGGGGGCTATGAAGCTTTCTTT. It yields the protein CASSQDMLGGYEAFF.